This T cell receptor beta chain stems from a study of blood T cell repertoires in COVID-19. Deletions cut 3 bases from V and 10 bases from J, with 18 bases between. This CDR3 region has 15 residues. The germline CDR1 and CDR2 sequences are MNHEY and SVGAGI. In the original processing: Estimated nucleated cell counts came from reference gene primer amplification. Sequenced by immunoSEQ multiplex PCR; TCRdb stores in-frame clones only, minus some. That table is the source of V, J and clone size, and D and trimming were worked out from the DNA. Of about 83,000 clones in the sample, around 80% were seen once.

The sample was peripheral blood. The origin of this receptor is a woman of 80 years or more with acute or convalescent COVID-19. The chain joins TRBV6-5 to TRBJ1-4; D perhaps matches TRBD1 (6 bases). DNA of the CDR3: TGTGCCAGCAGTTATGGACAGACGTCCAGGGGAAAACTGTTTTTT. Its protein is CASSYGQTSRGKLFF.